The 2 T cell receptor beta chains below were found in one sample sequenced in a study of MAIT cells during Salmonella Paratyphi A infection (TCRdb year 2017). What the research found in general, with its limitations: MAIT TRBV usage was oligoclonal with a preference for TRBV20 and TRBV6, and infection appeared not to change this usage.

The sample's time point label, in plain terms: mid-infection, around enteric fever diagnosis. Using flow cytometry, MAIT cells, defined as Valpha7.2+ CD161+ T cells, were identified and sorted. Library prep was done by 5' RACE. Sequencing took place on an Illumina MiSeq. TCRdb handled the public reads itself, with Q25 trimming in fastp and clone calling in MiXCR, and kept productive beta chains. Under each unique CDR3 protein, matching rows form one entry showing the most common genes and DNA. The sample table records 900 or so distinct CDR3 sequences; about 20% of these occur just once. 45% to 55% of the sample belongs to the ten largest clones. No antigen is known for these receptors. The sample here was MAIT cells from blood, taken at the middle sampling point of the challenge study. Receptor source: a person between 18 and 75 years old who was deliberately infected with Salmonella Paratyphi A in a paratyphoid fever challenge study.

With respect to this clonotype: With a much larger clone just one base away, this may be a read error. The rearrangement uses TRBV6-5 and TRBJ2-1, with 9 bases matching TRBD2. Germline V gives CDR1 MNHEY, CDR2 SVGAGI. This CDR3 comprises 15 residues. V shed 0 bases, J shed 6 bases, and the junction held 3 bases outside the gene matches. In DNA form, the CDR3 reads TGTGCCAGCAGTTACTCGATTAGCGGGGGCAATGAGCAGTTCTTC. It translates to CASSYSISGGNEQFF.

By sample share, this clonotype is medium-sized (0.01 to 0.1%). This chain connects TRBV11-1 to TRBJ2-1; D may be TRBD2 (6 bases). The V gene's germline CDR1 is SGHAT and CDR2 FQDESV (reference sequence). Deletions cut 2 bases from V and 3 bases from J, with 11 bases between. This CDR3 comprises 15 residues. The CDR3, as DNA: TGTGCCAGCAGCTTAACCGGGGAGGTCTACAATGAGCAGTTCTTC. This translates into CASSLTGEVYNEQFF.